This T cell receptor (beta chain) was documented in a study of cytomegalovirus exposure and HLA in healthy donors. Per germline, CDR1 SGHRS and CDR2 YFSETQ. The CDR3 spans 14 residues. V was trimmed by 3 bases and J by 3 bases, leaving 10 bases between them. The study ran its PCR with 60 Vbeta and 13 Jbeta primers. Clones were sequenced by immunoSEQ multiplex PCR, and TCRdb holds only the in-frame ones, with some missing. This sample has about 150,000 clones, with less than 85% found just once. This clone was found a few times. The sequenced material came from PBMCs. The clonotype was recovered from a man between 50 and 59 years old in good health and CMV-seropositive. This sequence joins TRBV5-1 and TRBJ1-3; tentative D call: TRBD1 (6 bases). CDR3 sequence: CASSSQGNGNTIYF. The CDR3 DNA is TGCGCCAGCAGCTCCCAGGGGAATGGAAACACCATATATTTT.